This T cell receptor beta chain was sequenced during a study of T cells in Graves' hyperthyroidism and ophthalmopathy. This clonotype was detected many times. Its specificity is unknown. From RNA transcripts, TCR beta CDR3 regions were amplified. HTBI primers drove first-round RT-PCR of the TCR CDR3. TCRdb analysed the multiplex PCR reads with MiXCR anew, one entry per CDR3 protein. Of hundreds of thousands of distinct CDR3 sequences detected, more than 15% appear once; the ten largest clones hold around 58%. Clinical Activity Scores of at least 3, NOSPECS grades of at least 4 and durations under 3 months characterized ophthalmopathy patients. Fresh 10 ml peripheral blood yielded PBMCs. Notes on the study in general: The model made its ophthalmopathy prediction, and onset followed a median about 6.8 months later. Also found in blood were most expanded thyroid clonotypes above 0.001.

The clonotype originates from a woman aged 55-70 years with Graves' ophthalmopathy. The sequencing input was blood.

CDR3 in amino acids: CASRPRQVARDTEAFF. In DNA form, the CDR3 reads TGTGCCAGCAGACCGCGACAGGTCGCCCGTGACACTGAAGCTTTCTTT. The rearrangement joins TRBV6-1 to TRBJ1-1, with TRBD1 as a possible D gene (6 bases). The CDR3 loop spans 16 amino acids. V gave up 6 bases and J gave up 3 bases, with 20 bases separating them. Germline CDR1 and CDR2: MNHNS and SASEGT.